This passage covers 14 T cell receptor beta chains from one sample sequenced in a study of PD-1 blockade in classical Hodgkin lymphoma. As to time point: cycle 4 day 1 (C4D1), after 5 to 7 weeks of nivolumab. Every patient experienced relapse after autologous stem cell transplantation, and brentuximab vedotin exposure varied. Using immunoSEQ multiplex PCR, the repertoire was profiled, and TCRdb retains in-frame clones only, with some absent. The repertoire holds tens of thousands of clones, 65% to 80% seen once, with 3.5% to 4% in the top ten. The sequencing here drew on peripheral blood mononuclear cells (PBMCs), taken before the fourth cycle of nivolumab. Receptor source: a human donor with classical Hodgkin lymphoma.

Only a few counts were recorded for this clone. The rearrangement links TRBV14 to TRBJ1-2; no definite D call. V shed 1 base and J shed 3 bases, with 6 bases lying between them. This CDR3 contains 13 residues. Germline CDR1 reads SGHDN; CDR2 reads FVKESK. CDR3 region: CASSQAQYYGYTF. The CDR3 region has the DNA TGTGCCAGCAGCCAAGCACAATACTATGGCTACACCTTC.

V is TRBV5-4 and J is TRBJ2-1, with 12 bases fitting TRBD1. V lost 0 bases to trimming and J lost 7 bases; unmatched junction nucleotides: 2. CDR1 and CDR2 from the germline V gene are SGHNT and YYREEE (reference sequence). This CDR3 region has 15 residues. The CDR3 reads CASSLGDRGLNEQFF. DNA of the CDR3: TGTGCCAGCAGCTTGGGGGACAGGGGGCTAAATGAGCAGTTCTTC. Drawing the rest from reference TRBV5-4 and TRBJ2-1, the complete variable domain is ETGVTQSPTHLIKTRGQQVTLRCSSQSGHNTVSWYQQALGQGPQFIFQYYREEENGRGNFPPRFSGLQFPNYSSELNVNALELDDSALYLCASSLGDRGLNEQFFGPGTRLTVL.

This clone was seen a single time. At one end, the junction sequence differs from germline, possibly due to a read error. The chain recombines TRBV30 with TRBJ2-1; 7 bases agree with TRBD2. CDR3 length: 14 amino acids. Per the germline V gene, CDR1 is GTSNPN and CDR2 is SVGIG (reference sequence). The CDR3 DNA follows: TGTGCCCGGAGTCCCGGGACTATGATCAATGAGCAGTTCTTC. Amino acid sequence: CARSPGTMINEQFF.

Of note for this clone: Other DNA sequences in the same sample also yield this CDR3. The chain is built from TRBV27 and TRBJ2-1; 11 bases fit TRBD2. With V trimmed by 8 bases and J by 6 bases, 6 bases remained unmatched. The CDR3 contains 14 residues. Germline V gene data show CDR1 as MNHEY and CDR2 as SMNVEV (reference sequence). This CDR3 reads CASRTSGSGNEQFF. CDR3 sequence (DNA): TGTGCCAGCCGTACTAGCGGGAGTGGCAATGAGCAGTTCTTC.

This clone is judged medium-sized (0.01 to 0.1%). The rearrangement links TRBV29-1 to TRBJ1-2, with D perhaps TRBD1 (5 bases). In germline, CDR1 is SQVTM, CDR2 ANQGSEA. The CDR3 loop spans 14 amino acids. V was trimmed by 3 bases and J by 5 bases, leaving 16 bases between them. The DNA of the CDR3 is TGCAGCGTTGAGGTTCAGGGACCAGAGTATGGCTACACCTTC. Translation: CSVEVQGPEYGYTF.

The chain is built from TRBV19 and TRBJ1-2; D is undetermined. Deletions cut 7 bases from V and 3 bases from J, with 18 bases between. This CDR3 comprises 15 residues. Per the germline V gene, CDR1 is LNHDA and CDR2 is SQIVND (reference sequence). The CDR3 reads CASNPKPWGYYGYTF. The CDR3 bases are TGTGCCAGTAACCCAAAACCATGGGGTTACTATGGCTACACCTTC. Filled out from reference TRBV19 and TRBJ1-2, the complete variable domain reads DGGITQSPKYLFRKEGQNVTLSCEQNLNHDAMYWYRQDPGQGLRLIYYSQIVNDFQKGDIAEGYSVSREKKESFPLTVTSAQKNPTAFYLCASNPKPWGYYGYTFGSGTRLTVV.

The gene calls are TRBV12-5 and TRBJ2-3, with D unclear. The germline V and J ends were trimmed by 2 bases and 5 bases, with 11 bases remaining between them. CDR1 is LGHNT and CDR2 is FRNRAP in the germline V gene. The CDR3 runs to 14 residues. DNA for the CDR3: TGTGCTAGTGGTTTGTCGGCGGCATTAGATACGCAGTATTTT. Its protein product is CASGLSAALDTQYF. Full variable domain (rest looked up from reference TRBV12-5 and TRBJ2-3): DARVTQTPRHKVTEMGQEVTMRCQPILGHNTVFWYRQTMMQGLELLAYFRNRAPLDDSGMPKDRFSAEMPDATLATLKIQPSEPRDSAVYFCASGLSAALDTQYFGPGTRLTVL.

J is TRBJ2-1 and V is TRBV28; D gene uncertain. The germline V gene encodes CDR1 MDHEN and CDR2 SYDVKM. The V end lost 2 bases, the J end lost 5 bases, and 13 bases lay between the germline ends. The length of the CDR3 is 15 residues. CDR3 in DNA: TGTGCCAGCAGTTTAGGGTCCAGGTTGGACAATGAGCAGTTCTTC. Amino acid sequence: CASSLGSRLDNEQFF.

This chain links TRBV27 with TRBJ1-2; D is perhaps TRBD1 (6 bases). The CDR3 consists of 12 residues. Trimming removed 4 bases from V and 6 bases from J, with 9 bases in between. CDR1 and CDR2 from the germline V gene are MNHEY and SMNVEV (reference sequence). The CDR3 sequence: CASSSSGDGYTF. The CDR3, as DNA: TGTGCCAGCAGTTCCTCAGGGGATGGCTACACCTTC.

The CDR3 DNA follows: TGCGCCAGCAGCCACTTAGACAGGGCCAATGAGCAGTTCTTC. Amino acid sequence: CASSHLDRANEQFF. V is TRBV4-1 and J is TRBJ2-1, with TRBD1 identical over 7 bases. Germline V CDR1 and CDR2: MGHRA, YSYEKL. V gave up 3 bases and J gave up 6 bases; unmatched junction bases: 5. This CDR3 is built from 14 residues.

V gene TRBV7-9 combines with J gene TRBJ2-2, with D unclear. In germline, CDR1 is SEHNR, CDR2 FQNEAQ (reference sequence). The length of the CDR3 is 12 residues. The V and J ends lost 5 bases and 9 bases respectively, with 10 bases between them. The CDR3 DNA reads TGTGCCAGCAGCCTGCAAATTCGGGAGCTGTTTTTT. Encoded protein: CASSLQIRELFF.

The chain has TRBV4-3 and TRBJ2-3, with no clear D. The CDR3 spans 13 residues. The germline V gene has CDR1 LGHNA and CDR2 YSLEER. V was trimmed by 0 bases and J by 4 bases, leaving 5 bases between them. The CDR3 is CASSQDTPDTQYF. The CDR3 coding sequence is TGCGCCAGCAGCCAAGATACACCAGATACGCAGTATTTT.

The genes are TRBV19 and TRBJ2-3; D gene ambiguous. The V end lost 4 bases, the J end lost 2 bases, and 13 bases lay between the germline ends. The germline V gene has CDR1 LNHDA and CDR2 SQIVND (reference sequence). The CDR3 is 15 residues long. CDR3 nucleotide sequence: TGTGCCAGTAGTAAGGTGGGCGGAACCACAGATACGCAGTATTTT. Its protein is CASSKVGGTTDTQYF.

The chain joins TRBV4-2 to TRBJ2-5; the match to TRBD2 covers 11 bases. This CDR3 comprises 15 residues. Per the germline V gene, CDR1 is LGHNA and CDR2 is YNFKEQ. V lost 3 bases to trimming and J lost 5 bases; unmatched junction nucleotides: 5. The CDR3 region is CASSHTSGSGETQYF. The CDR3 nucleotides are TGTGCCAGCAGCCATACTAGCGGGAGCGGGGAGACCCAGTACTTC.